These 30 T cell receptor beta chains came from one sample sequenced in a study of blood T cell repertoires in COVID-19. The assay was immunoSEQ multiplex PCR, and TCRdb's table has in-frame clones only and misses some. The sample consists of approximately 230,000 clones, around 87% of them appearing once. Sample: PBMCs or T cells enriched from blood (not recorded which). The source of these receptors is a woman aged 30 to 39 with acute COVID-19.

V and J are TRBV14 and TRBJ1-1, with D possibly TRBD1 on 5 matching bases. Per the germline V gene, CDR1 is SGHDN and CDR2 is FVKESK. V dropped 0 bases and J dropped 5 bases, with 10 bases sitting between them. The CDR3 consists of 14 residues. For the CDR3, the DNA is TGTGCCAGCAGCCAAGAATGGGGCCGGACTGAAGCTTTCTTT. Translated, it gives CASSQEWGRTEAFF.

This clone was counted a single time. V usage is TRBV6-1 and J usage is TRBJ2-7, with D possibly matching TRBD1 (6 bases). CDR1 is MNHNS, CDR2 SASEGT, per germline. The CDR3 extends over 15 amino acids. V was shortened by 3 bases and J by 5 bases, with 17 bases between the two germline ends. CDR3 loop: CASSDGAGVAHEQYF. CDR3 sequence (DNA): TGTGCCAGCAGTGATGGGGCAGGGGTGGCTCACGAGCAGTACTTC.

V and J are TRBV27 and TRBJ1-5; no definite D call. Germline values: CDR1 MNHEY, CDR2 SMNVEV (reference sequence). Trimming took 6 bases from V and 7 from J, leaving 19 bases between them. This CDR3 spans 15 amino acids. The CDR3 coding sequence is TGTGCCAGCAGCTACGATGGGCACTCATCACAGCCCCAGCATTTT. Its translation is CASSYDGHSSQPQHF.

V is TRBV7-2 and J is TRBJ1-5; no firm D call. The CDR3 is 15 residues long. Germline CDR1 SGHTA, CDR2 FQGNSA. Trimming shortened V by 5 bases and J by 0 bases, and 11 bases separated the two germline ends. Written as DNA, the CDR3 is TGTGCCAGCAGCAAACAGACACTTAGCAATCAGCCCCAGCATTTT. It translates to CASSKQTLSNQPQHF.

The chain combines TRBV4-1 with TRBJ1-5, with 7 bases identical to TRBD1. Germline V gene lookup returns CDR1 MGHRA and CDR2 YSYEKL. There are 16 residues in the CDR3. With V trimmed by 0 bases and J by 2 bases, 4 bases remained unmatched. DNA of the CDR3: TGCGCCAGCAGCCAAGAGGAGGGGGCAGGCAATCAGCCCCAGCATTTT. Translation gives CASSQEEGAGNQPQHF.

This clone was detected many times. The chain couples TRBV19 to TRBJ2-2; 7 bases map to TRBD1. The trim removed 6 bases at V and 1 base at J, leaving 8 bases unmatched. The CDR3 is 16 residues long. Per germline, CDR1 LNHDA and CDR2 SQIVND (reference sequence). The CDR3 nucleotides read TGTGCCAGTAGACCCGGACAGGCATTGAACACCGGGGAGCTGTTTTTT. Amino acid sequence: CASRPGQALNTGELFF.

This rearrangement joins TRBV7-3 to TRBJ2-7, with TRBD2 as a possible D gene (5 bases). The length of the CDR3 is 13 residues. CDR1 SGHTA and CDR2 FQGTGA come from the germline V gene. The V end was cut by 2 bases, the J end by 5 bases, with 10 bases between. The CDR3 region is CASSLRGRDEQYF. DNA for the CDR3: TGTGCCAGCAGCTTACGGGGTCGGGACGAGCAGTACTTC. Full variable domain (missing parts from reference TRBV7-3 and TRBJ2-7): GAGVSQTPSNKVTEKGKYVELRCDPISGHTALYWYRQSLGQGPEFLIYFQGTGAADDSGLPNDRFFAVRPEGSVSTLKIQRTERGDSAVYLCASSLRGRDEQYFGPGTRLTVT.

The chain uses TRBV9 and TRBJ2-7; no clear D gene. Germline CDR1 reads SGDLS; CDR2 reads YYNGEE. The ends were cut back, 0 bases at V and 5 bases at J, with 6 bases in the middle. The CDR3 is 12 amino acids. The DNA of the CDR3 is TGTGCCAGCAGCGTAGATGGAGACGAGCAGTACTTC. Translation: CASSVDGDEQYF. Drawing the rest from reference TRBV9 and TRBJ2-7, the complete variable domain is DSGVTQTPKHLITATGQRVTLRCSPRSGDLSVYWYQQSLDQGLQFLIQYYNGEERAKGNILERFSAQQFPDLHSELNLSSLELGDSALYFCASSVDGDEQYFGPGTRLTVT.

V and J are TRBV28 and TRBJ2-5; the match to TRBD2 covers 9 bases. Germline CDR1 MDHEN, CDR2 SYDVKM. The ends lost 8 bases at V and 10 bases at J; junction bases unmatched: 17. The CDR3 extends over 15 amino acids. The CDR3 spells CASGYPGTSLGGQYF. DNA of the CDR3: TGTGCCAGCGGATATCCCGGGACTAGCTTGGGTGGCCAGTACTTC.

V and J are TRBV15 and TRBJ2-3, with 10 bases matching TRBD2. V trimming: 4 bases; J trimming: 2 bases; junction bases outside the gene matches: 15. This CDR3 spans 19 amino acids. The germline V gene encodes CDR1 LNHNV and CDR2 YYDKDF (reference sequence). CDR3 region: CATSTPELAGAFDTDTQYF. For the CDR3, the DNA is TGTGCCACCAGCACCCCTGAGCTAGCGGGAGCGTTTGACACAGATACGCAGTATTTT.

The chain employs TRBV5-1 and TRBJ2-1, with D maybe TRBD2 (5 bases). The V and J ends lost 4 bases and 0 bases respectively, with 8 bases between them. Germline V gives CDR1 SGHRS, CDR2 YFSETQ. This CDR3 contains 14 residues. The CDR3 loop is CASSVRGSYNEQFF. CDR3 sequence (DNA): TGCGCCAGCAGCGTCCGGGGCTCCTACAATGAGCAGTTCTTC.

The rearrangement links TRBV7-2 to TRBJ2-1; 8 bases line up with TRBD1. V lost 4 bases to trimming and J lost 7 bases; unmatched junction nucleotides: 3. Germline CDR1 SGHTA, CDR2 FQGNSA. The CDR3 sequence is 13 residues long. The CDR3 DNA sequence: TGTGCCAGCAGCTCCGGACAGGGAAATGAGCAGTTCTTC. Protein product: CASSSGQGNEQFF.

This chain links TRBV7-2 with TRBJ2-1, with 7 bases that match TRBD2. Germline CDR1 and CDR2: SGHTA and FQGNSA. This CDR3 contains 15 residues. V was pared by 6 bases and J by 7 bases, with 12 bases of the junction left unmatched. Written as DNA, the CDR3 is TGTGCCAGCAGTCCGGGAGTCGGGGGGTTGAATGAGCAGTTCTTC. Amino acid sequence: CASSPGVGGLNEQFF.

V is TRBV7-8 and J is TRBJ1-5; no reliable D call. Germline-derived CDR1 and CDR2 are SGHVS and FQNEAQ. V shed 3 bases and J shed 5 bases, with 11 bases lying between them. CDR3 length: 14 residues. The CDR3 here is CASSFRGGDQPQHF. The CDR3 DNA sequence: TGTGCCAGCAGCTTTCGCGGCGGAGATCAGCCCCAGCATTTT. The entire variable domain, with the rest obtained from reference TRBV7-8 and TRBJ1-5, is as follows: GAGVSQSPRYKVAKRGQDVALRCDPISGHVSLFWYQQALGQGPEFLTYFQNEAQLDKSGLPSDRFFAERPEGSVSTLKIQRTQQEDSAVYLCASSFRGGDQPQHFGDGTRLSIL.

This CDR3 is CASRPSGTGPLGQYF. The CDR3, as DNA: TGTGCCAGCAGACCCTCCGGGACAGGGCCCCTGGGGCAGTACTTC. The chain has TRBV28 and TRBJ2-7, with 9 nucleotides matching TRBD1. The CDR3 loop spans 15 amino acids. The germline V gene has CDR1 MDHEN and CDR2 SYDVKM. Trimming at V came to 6 bases and at J to 9 bases, leaving 15 bases not matched to a gene.

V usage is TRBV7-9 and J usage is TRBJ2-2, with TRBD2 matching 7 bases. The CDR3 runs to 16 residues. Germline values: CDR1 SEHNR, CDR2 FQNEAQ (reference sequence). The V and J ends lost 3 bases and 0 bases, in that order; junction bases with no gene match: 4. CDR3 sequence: CASSFGGLANTGELFF. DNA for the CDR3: TGTGCCAGCAGCTTCGGAGGACTAGCGAACACCGGGGAGCTGTTTTTT. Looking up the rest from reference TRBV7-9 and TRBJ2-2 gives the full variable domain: DTGVSQNPRHKITKRGQNVTFRCDPISEHNRLYWYRQTLGQGPEFLTYFQNEAQLEKSRLLSDRFSAERPKGSFSTLEIQRTEQGDSAMYLCASSFGGLANTGELFFGEGSRLTVL.

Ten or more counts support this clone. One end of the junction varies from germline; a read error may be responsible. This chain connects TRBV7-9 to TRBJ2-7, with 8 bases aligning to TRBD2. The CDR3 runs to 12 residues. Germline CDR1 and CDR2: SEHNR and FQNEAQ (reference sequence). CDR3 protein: CASSLAPSGPSF. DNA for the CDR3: TGTGCCAGCAGCTTAGCACCTAGCGGGCCGTCCTTC.

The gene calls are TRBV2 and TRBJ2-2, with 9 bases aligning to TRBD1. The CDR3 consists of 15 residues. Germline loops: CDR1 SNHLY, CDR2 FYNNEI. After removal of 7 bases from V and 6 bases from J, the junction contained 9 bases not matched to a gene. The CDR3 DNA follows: TGTGCCAGCAATAAGGACAGGGGAGGCTCCGGGGAGCTGTTTTTT. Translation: CASNKDRGGSGELFF.

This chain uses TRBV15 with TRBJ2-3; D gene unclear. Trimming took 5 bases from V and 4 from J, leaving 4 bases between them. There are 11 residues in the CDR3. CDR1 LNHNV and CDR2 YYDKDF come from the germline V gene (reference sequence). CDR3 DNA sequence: TGTGCCACCAGCCTTCCAGATACGCAGTATTTT. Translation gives CATSLPDTQYF.

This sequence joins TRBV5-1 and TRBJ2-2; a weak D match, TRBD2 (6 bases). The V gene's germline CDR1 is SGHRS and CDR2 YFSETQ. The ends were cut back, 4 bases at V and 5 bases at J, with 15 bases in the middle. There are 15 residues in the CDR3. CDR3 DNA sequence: TGCGCCAGCAGCCCTGGGACTTTCGGAACCGGGGAGCTGTTTTTT. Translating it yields CASSPGTFGTGELFF. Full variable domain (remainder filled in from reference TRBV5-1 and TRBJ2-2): KAGVTQTPRYLIKTRGQQVTLSCSPISGHRSVSWYQQTPGQGLQFLFEYFSETQRNKGNFPGRFSGRQFSNSRSEMNVSTLELGDSALYLCASSPGTFGTGELFFGEGSRLTVL.

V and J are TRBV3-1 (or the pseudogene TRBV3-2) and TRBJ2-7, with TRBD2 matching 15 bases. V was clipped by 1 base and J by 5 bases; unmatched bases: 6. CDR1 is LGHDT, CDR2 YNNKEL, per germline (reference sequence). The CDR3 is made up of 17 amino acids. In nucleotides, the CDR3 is TGTGCCAGCAGCCAAGTCCCGGGACTAGCGGGGGGTAACGAGCAGTACTTC. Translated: CASSQVPGLAGGNEQYF.

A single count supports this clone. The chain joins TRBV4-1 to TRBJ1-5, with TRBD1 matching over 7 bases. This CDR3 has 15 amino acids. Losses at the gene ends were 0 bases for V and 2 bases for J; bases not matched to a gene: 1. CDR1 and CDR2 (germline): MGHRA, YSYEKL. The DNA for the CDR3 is TGCGCCAGCAGCCAAGATGACAGGGGCAATCAGCCCCAGCATTTT. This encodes CASSQDDRGNQPQHF.

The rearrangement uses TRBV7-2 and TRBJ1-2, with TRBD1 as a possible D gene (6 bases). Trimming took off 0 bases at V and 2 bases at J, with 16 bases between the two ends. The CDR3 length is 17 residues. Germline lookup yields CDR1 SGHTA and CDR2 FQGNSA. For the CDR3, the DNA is TGTGCCAGCAGCTTAGCGGGCAGGGGAGCACAGAACTATGGCTACACCTTC. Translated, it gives CASSLAGRGAQNYGYTF.

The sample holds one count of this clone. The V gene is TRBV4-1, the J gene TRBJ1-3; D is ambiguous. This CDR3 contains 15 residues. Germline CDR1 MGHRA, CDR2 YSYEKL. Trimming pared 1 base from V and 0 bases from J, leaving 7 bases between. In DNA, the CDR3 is TGCGCCAGCAGCCAAGGGGCAGTCTCTGGAAACACCATATATTTT. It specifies CASSQGAVSGNTIYF.

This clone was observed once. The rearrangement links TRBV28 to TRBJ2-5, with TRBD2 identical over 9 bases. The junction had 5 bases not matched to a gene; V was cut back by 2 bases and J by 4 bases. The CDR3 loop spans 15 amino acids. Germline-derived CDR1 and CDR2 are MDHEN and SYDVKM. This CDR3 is CASSLAAGGVETQYF. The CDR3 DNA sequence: TGTGCCAGCAGTTTAGCAGCGGGAGGAGTAGAGACCCAGTACTTC.

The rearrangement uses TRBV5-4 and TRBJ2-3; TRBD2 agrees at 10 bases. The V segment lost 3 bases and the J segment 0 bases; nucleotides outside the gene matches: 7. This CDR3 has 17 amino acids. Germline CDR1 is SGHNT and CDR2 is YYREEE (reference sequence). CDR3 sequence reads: CASSSGTSEPSTDTQYF. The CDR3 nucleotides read TGTGCCAGCAGCTCCGGGACTAGCGAACCTAGCACAGATACGCAGTATTTT.

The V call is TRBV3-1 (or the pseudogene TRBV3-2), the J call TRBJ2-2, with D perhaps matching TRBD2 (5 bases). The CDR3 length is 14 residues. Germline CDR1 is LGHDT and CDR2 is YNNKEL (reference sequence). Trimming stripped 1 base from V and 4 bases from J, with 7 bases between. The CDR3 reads CASSQGTATGELFF. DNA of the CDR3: TGTGCCAGCAGCCAAGGGACTGCCACCGGGGAGCTGTTTTTT.

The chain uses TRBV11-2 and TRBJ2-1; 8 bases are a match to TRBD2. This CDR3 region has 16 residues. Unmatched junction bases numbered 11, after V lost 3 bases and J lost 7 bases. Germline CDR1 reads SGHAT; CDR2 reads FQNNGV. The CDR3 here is CASSFPLRLARNEQFF. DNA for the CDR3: TGTGCCAGCAGCTTTCCCCTTAGACTAGCGAGGAATGAGCAGTTCTTC.

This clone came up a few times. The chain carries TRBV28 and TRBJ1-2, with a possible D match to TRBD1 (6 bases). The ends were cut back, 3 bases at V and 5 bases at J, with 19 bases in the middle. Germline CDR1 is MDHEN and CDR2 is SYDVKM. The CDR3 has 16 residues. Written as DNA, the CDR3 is TGTGCCAGCAGTTTGACAGCGCCCAGGGGAGATTATGGCTACACCTTC. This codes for CASSLTAPRGDYGYTF.

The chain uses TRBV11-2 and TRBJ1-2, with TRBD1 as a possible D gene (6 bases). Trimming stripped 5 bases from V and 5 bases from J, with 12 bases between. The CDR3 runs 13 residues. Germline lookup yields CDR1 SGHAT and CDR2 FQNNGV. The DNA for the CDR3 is TGTGCCAGCAGCACAGAACAGGGTTATGGCTACACCTTC. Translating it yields CASSTEQGYGYTF.